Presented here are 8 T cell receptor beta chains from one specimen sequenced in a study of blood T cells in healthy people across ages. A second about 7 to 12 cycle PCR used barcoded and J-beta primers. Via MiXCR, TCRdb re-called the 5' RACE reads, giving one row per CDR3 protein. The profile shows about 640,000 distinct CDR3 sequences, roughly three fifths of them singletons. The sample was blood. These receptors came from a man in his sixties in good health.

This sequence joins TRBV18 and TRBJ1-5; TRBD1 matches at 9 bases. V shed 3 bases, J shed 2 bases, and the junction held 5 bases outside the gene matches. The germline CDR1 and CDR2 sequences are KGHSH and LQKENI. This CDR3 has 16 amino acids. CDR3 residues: CASSPPGQGGNQPQHF. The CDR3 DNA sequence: TGTGCCAGCTCACCTCCGGGACAGGGTGGCAATCAGCCCCAGCATTTT.

CDR3 DNA: TGCAGTGCTTCGAGGGGGACGCGGTACGAGCAGTACTTC. Protein: CSASRGTRYEQYF. This chain links TRBV20-1 with TRBJ2-7; perhaps TRBD1 as D (6 bases). The CDR3 consists of 13 residues. Looked up from germline, CDR1 is DFQATT and CDR2 is SNEGSKA (reference sequence). V was clipped by 5 bases and J by 4 bases, with 15 bases between them.

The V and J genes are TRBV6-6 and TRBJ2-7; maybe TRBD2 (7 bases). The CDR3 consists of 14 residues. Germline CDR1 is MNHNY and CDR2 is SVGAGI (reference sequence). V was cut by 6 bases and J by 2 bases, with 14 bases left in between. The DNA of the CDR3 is TGTGCCAGCAGGGGGGGGCAGGACGCCTACGAGCAGTACTTC. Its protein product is CASRGGQDAYEQYF.

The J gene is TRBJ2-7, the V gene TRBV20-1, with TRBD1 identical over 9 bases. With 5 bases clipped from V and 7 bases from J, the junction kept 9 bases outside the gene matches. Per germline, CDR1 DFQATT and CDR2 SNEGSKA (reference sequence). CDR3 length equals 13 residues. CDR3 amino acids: CSAHPQGAKEQYF. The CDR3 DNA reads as TGCAGTGCTCACCCACAGGGGGCGAAAGAGCAGTACTTC.

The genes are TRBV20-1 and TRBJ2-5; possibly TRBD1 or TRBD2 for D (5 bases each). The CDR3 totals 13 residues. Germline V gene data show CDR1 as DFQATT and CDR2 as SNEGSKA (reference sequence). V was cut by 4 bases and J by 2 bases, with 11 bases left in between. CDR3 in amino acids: CSATQGGQETQYF. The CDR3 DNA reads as TGCAGTGCTACCCAGGGCGGGCAAGAGACCCAGTACTTC.

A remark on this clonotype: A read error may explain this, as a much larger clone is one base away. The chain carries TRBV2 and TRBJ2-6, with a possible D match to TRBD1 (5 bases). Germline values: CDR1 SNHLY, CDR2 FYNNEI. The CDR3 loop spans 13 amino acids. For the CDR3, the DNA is TGTGCCAGCGCTAAATCTGGGGCCGACGTCCTGACTTTC. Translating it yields CASAKSGADVLTF.

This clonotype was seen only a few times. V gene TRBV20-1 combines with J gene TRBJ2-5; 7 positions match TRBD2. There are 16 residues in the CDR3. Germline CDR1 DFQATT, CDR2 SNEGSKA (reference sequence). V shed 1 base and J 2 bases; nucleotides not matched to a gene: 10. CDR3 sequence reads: CSARGFLGGGQETQYF. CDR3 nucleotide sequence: TGCAGTGCTAGAGGTTTCCTTGGGGGGGGACAAGAGACCCAGTACTTC.

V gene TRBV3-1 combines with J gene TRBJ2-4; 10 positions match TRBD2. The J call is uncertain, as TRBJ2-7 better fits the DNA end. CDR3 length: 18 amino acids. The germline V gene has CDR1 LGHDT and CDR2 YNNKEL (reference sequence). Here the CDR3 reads CASSQGSSGGAYSYEQYF. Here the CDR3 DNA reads TGTGCCAGCAGCCAAGGGTCTAGCGGGGGAGCCTATTCCTACGAGCAGTACTTC.